This TCR beta chain comes out of a study of T-cell reconstitution after alpha-beta-depleted transplantation in children. The J segment lost 0 bases and the V segment lost 3 bases, leaving 9 bases of the junction unmatched. Germline V gene data show CDR1 as SGHRS and CDR2 as YFSETQ. The CDR3 totals 19 residues. TCRbeta library preparation incorporated unique molecular identifiers. TCRdb reanalysed the PCR reads using MiXCR and keeps one entry per CDR3 protein. The sample carries about 97,000 distinct CDR3 sequences, approximately 6% recorded once. The input for sequencing was PBMCs, mostly from graft donor cells, taken 60 days after TCRalphabeta/CD19-depleted stem cell transplant. This chain connects TRBV5-1 to TRBJ2-2; 12 bases fit TRBD1. This TCR derives from a female patient aged 2-15 years who had a stem cell transplant for Fanconi anemia, so the T cells may come from the graft donor. Here the CDR3 reads CASSWGTGGSMTNTGELFF. The CDR3 DNA reads TGCGCCAGCAGCTGGGGGACAGGGGGCTCGATGACGAACACCGGGGAGCTGTTTTTT. Full variable domain (remainder filled in from reference TRBV5-1 and TRBJ2-2): KAGVTQTPRYLIKTRGQQVTLSCSPISGHRSVSWYQQTPGQGLQFLFEYFSETQRNKGNFPGRFSGRQFSNSRSEMNVSTLELGDSALYLCASSWGTGGSMTNTGELFFGEGSRLTVL.